Reported below is one T cell receptor beta chain. Antigen unknown. The data stem from a study of OX40 agonist ivuxolimab in advanced cancers. Study details: Allowance was made for prior anti-PD-1, anti-PD-L1 or anti-CTLA-4 therapy, and around 44% had some. Study results and caveats: Both blood CD4+ and CD8+ T cells showed clonal growth by week 6 at 0.1 to 3.0 mg/kg.

Germline values: CDR1 SGHRS, CDR2 YFSETQ. With 0 bases removed from V and 2 bases from J, the gap between germline ends came to 13 bases. The length of the CDR3 is 16 residues. Measured with immunoSEQ multiplex PCR; TCRdb has only the in-frame clones, and not every one. The data show about 95,000 clones, over 75% seen once. Sequences were derived from CD4+ or CD8+ T cells sorted from blood, sampled in a trial of the OX40 agonist ivuxolimab. This TCR came from an adult with an advanced solid tumor such as melanoma, head and neck, liver or kidney cancer. The V and J genes are TRBV5-1 and TRBJ2-3; tentatively, D is TRBD1 (5 bases). The chain's CDR3 is CASSLAGQGSTDTQYF. The CDR3 nucleotides read TGCGCCAGCAGCTTGGCCGGGCAGGGCTCCACAGATACGCAGTATTTT. The full variable domain, completed using reference TRBV5-1 and TRBJ2-3, is KAGVTQTPRYLIKTRGQQVTLSCSPISGHRSVSWYQQTPGQGLQFLFEYFSETQRNKGNFPGRFSGRQFSNSRSEMNVSTLELGDSALYLCASSLAGQGSTDTQYFGPGTRLTVL.